One and the same sample provided the 3 T cell receptor beta chains below, sequenced in a study of blood T cell repertoires in COVID-19. Sequenced by immunoSEQ multiplex PCR; TCRdb stores in-frame clones only, minus some. The sample records some 330,000 clones, under 85% being singletons. The sequencing sample was made of PBMCs or T cells enriched from blood (not recorded which). These receptors came from a woman in her fifties or sixties who had recovered from COVID-19.

J is TRBJ2-2 and V is TRBV19, with a tentative D call TRBD2 (6 bases). The CDR3 contains 15 residues. Germline V CDR1 and CDR2: LNHDA, SQIVND (reference sequence). The V and J ends lost 5 bases and 3 bases respectively, with 13 bases between them. In DNA form, the CDR3 reads TGTGCCAGTAGTGAGGGGATAGCGGACACCGGGGAGCTGTTTTTT. Translated, it gives CASSEGIADTGELFF.

This clone was seen once. This sequence joins TRBV10-3 and TRBJ1-2, with D maybe TRBD1 (6 bases). The CDR3 runs to 14 residues. Deletions cut 7 bases from V and 3 bases from J, with 15 bases between. The germline gives CDR1 ENHRY, CDR2 SYGVKD. The CDR3 DNA reads as TGTGCCATCAATAACAGGGCGTCGGACTATGGCTACACCTTC. Protein: CAINNRASDYGYTF.

The V gene is TRBV5-4, the J gene TRBJ2-1; D may be TRBD2 (6 bases). Trimming took off 0 bases at V and 9 bases at J, with 25 bases between the two ends. The length of the CDR3 is 18 residues. Germline CDR1 is SGHNT and CDR2 is YYREEE (reference sequence). CDR3: CASSLAGFPLGGAREQFF. CDR3 bases: TGTGCCAGCAGCTTGGCCGGTTTCCCGCTCGGCGGGGCCCGTGAGCAGTTCTTC.